This note documents a single T cell receptor (beta chain) sequence. The antigen is unknown. A read error may produce the germline difference seen at one junction end. Treg sorting used a CD4+CD25+CD127-/low gate. This CDR3 is 16 amino acids long. Germline lookup yields CDR1 SEHNR and CDR2 FQNEAQ (reference sequence). Semi-nested PCR with Nested Universal Primer A followed constant-region reverse priming of full-length variable regions. TCRdb itself ran the 5' RACE reads through MiXCR, one entry per CDR3 protein. Among roughly 60,000 distinct CDR3 sequences listed, around 24% were seen once. Points from the study as a whole: The TCR gene usage of tumor memory CD4+ T cells clustered together with blood and lymph node memory CD4+ cells and with lymph node naive CD4+ cells.

This chain uses TRBV7-9 with TRBJ2-1; TRBD2 aligns across 13 bases. Material: tumor-infiltrating Tregs sorted from the breast tumor. This TCR derives from a female donor with breast cancer. The CDR3 is CASGLPGLAGNNEQFF. The CDR3 DNA reads TGTGCCAGCGGCTTGCCGGGACTAGCGGGAAACAATGAGCAGTTCTTC.